This T cell receptor (beta chain) stems from a study of blood T cell repertoires in COVID-19. Overall study: T cells, B-cell-depleted T cells, or PBMCs supplied cDNA or gDNA.

Researchers sorted participants into cohorts using their self-reported clinical history. Sequencing used immunoSEQ multiplex PCR; TCRdb keeps in-frame clones, though not all of them. The sample holds around 300,000 clones, approximately 88% seen once. The origin of this receptor is a man aged 25-45 years who had recovered from COVID-19. Sample: PBMCs or T cells enriched from blood (not recorded which).

DNA for the CDR3: TGTGCCAGCAGCGTGCTAGCGGCGGTCACAGATACGCAGTATTTT. Translated: CASSVLAAVTDTQYF. The gene calls are TRBV5-6 and TRBJ2-3, with 7 bases lining up with TRBD2. Trimming took 4 bases from V and 2 from J; bases not matched to a gene: 7. CDR3 length equals 15 residues. Germline values: CDR1 SGHDT, CDR2 YYEEEE.